These 10 T cell receptor beta chains share one sample of origin, sequenced in a study of blood T cell repertoires in COVID-19. Sequencing used immunoSEQ multiplex PCR; TCRdb keeps in-frame clones, though not all of them. Among roughly 100,000 clones listed, approximately 86% were seen once. The sequencing sample was made of peripheral blood. These receptors all stem from an elderly woman with acute or convalescent COVID-19.

The chain carries TRBV28 and TRBJ1-2; 10 positions agree with TRBD1. The CDR3 runs to 13 residues. CDR1 is MDHEN, CDR2 SYDVKM, per germline. Germline trimming cut 4 bases from V and 8 bases from J; bases unmatched to any gene: 4. This chain's CDR3 is CASSSGQGRGYTF. The CDR3 DNA is TGTGCCAGCAGTTCGGGACAGGGGAGAGGCTACACCTTC.

This chain joins TRBV25-1 and TRBJ2-1; unclear D gene. This CDR3 is 11 amino acids long. Trimming took off 4 bases at V and 10 bases at J, with 8 bases between the two ends. Germline CDR1 and CDR2: MGHDK and SYGVNS. The CDR3 spells CASSADGEQFF. Written as DNA, the CDR3 is TGTGCCAGCAGTGCCGACGGGGAGCAGTTCTTC.

The V and J genes are TRBV7-9 and TRBJ1-5, with D possibly being TRBD1 (5 bases). The CDR3 is made up of 14 amino acids. Germline values: CDR1 SEHNR, CDR2 FQNEAQ (reference sequence). The V end was cut by 0 bases, the J end by 4 bases, with 7 bases between. The CDR3 sequence: CASSLAGDNQPQHF. The CDR3 DNA sequence: TGTGCCAGCAGCTTAGCAGGGGATAATCAGCCCCAGCATTTT.

This clone was found once. For the CDR3, the DNA is TGTGCCAGCGCACCCGGACCTGGGCAGGGGATCTATGGCTACACCTTC. It translates to CASAPGPGQGIYGYTF. The rearrangement links TRBV7-2 to TRBJ1-2; possibly TRBD1 for D (6 bases). CDR1 is SGHTA, CDR2 FQGNSA, per germline. CDR3 length: 16 residues. Trimming pared 8 bases from V and 4 bases from J, leaving 23 bases between.

The chain is built from TRBV14 and TRBJ2-2; D possibly corresponds to TRBD2 (5 bases). Between the trimmed V and J ends, which lost 1 base and 3 bases, there was a span of 15 bases. The CDR3 spans 17 residues. Germline V gene data show CDR1 as SGHDN and CDR2 as FVKESK. The CDR3 DNA reads TGTGCCAGCAGCCAAGCGATAACTAGTCGATACACCGGGGAGCTGTTTTTT. Protein: CASSQAITSRYTGELFF.

The V and J genes are TRBV24-1 and TRBJ2-5; D unclear. Trimming cost V 2 bases and J 5 bases, with 5 bases left between them. This CDR3 spans 12 amino acids. Germline lookup yields CDR1 KGHDR and CDR2 SFDVKD. The CDR3 region is CATSDSRETQYF. The DNA of the CDR3 is TGTGCCACCAGTGATTCCCGGGAGACCCAGTACTTC.

This rearrangement joins TRBV3-1 (or the pseudogene TRBV3-2) to TRBJ2-1; D is undetermined. The CDR3 length is 12 residues. Deletions cut 4 bases from V and 10 bases from J, with 11 bases between. Germline V lookup: CDR1 LGHDT, CDR2 YNNKEL (reference sequence). In DNA, the CDR3 is TGTGCCAGCAGCCTCCTAACTACCGAGCAGTTCTTC. Its protein is CASSLLTTEQFF.

This chain uses TRBV6-5 with TRBJ2-7, with a possible D match to TRBD1 (6 bases). Germline values: CDR1 MNHEY, CDR2 SVGAGI. This CDR3 has 15 amino acids. Trimming stripped 6 bases from V and 3 bases from J, with 18 bases between. The CDR3 DNA follows: TGTGCCAGCAGGACGTTCAGGGGAACGGGCTACGAGCAGTACTTC. It yields the protein CASRTFRGTGYEQYF.

The CDR3 here is CASSLGTVQYF. CDR3 nucleotides: TGTGCCAGCAGCTTGGGGACAGTGCAGTACTTC. This rearrangement joins TRBV5-6 to TRBJ2-7; D is perhaps TRBD1 (6 bases). This CDR3 comprises 11 residues. CDR1 is SGHDT, CDR2 YYEEEE, per germline. The V and J ends lost 0 bases and 9 bases respectively, with 7 bases between them.

This chain uses TRBV19 with TRBJ1-1; D remains unclear. The CDR3 consists of 12 residues. V lost 1 base and J lost 4, with 4 bases in between. The germline V gene encodes CDR1 LNHDA and CDR2 SQIVND (reference sequence). CDR3 in amino acids: CASSIAGTEAFF. The CDR3 nucleotides read TGTGCCAGTAGTATAGCAGGCACTGAAGCTTTCTTT.